This TCR beta chain was observed in a study of vaccination and CD4 T cells after COVID-19. CDR3 length: 11 amino acids. Trimming took off 6 bases at V and 11 bases at J, with 13 bases between the two ends. This clonotype appeared a few times. Antigen unknown. Sequencing of DNA taken from cultured CD4+ T cells relied on the Oncomine TCR Beta short-read assay. One entry per CDR3 protein results from TCRdb running MiXCR on the PCR reads. Of approximately 4,200 distinct CDR3 sequences listed, about 19% are singletons. Study findings and constraints: Post-infection sampling omitted early timepoints and covered relatively few convalescent patients.

Treatment defined: approximately nine-day PBMC culture with coronavirus spike peptide pools or control peptides (ViraFEST assay). The sample comprised CD4+ T cells from blood, cultured in vitro. This chain joins TRBV12-3 or TRBV12-4 and TRBJ1-1; D is ambiguous. The sequence came from a human donor who had recovered from COVID-19. This chain's CDR3 is CASSLRPPAFF. CDR3 nucleotide sequence: TGTGCCAGCAGCCTTCGGCCCCCGGCTTTCTTT.